This T cell receptor beta chain was documented in a study of T cells after yellow fever vaccination. Study-level points and caveats: When the response was secondary, it was weaker but reached its peak faster, day 5 versus 15. Abundant clonotypes from the bulk population could get into FACS-sorted repertoires as contaminants. Post-booster reappearance was seen for most primary-vaccination clones (roughly 96% CD4, 75% to 90% CD8).

Of note for this clonotype: What it binds is not known.

TCRdb passed the 5' RACE reads through MiXCR, listing each CDR3 protein once. The table shows hundreds of thousands of distinct CDR3 sequences, with about 14% occurring only once. Germline CDR1 reads LNHDA; CDR2 reads SQIVND (reference sequence). The CDR3 loop spans 14 amino acids. The germline V and J ends were trimmed by 0 bases and 0 bases, with 3 bases remaining between them. The TCR was taken from a man in his thirties or forties who received the YFV17D yellow fever vaccine. This chain links TRBV19 with TRBJ1-5; D unclear. Source: PBMCs, taken on the day of the yellow fever booster vaccination. The CDR3 loop reads CASSIDSSNQPQHF. CDR3 coding DNA: TGTGCCAGTAGTATAGACAGTAGCAATCAGCCCCAGCATTTT.